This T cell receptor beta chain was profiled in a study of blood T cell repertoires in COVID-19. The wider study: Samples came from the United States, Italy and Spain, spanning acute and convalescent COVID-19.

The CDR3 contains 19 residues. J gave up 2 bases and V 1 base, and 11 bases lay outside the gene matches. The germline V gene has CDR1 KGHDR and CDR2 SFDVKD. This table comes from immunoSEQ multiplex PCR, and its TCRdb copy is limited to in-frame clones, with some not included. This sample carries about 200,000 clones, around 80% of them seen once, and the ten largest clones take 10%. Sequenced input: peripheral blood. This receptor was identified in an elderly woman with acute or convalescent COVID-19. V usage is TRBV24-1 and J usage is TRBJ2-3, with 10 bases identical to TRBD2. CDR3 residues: CATSDFGLAAHLFTDTQYF. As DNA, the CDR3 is TGTGCCACCAGTGATTTCGGACTAGCGGCGCATCTCTTCACAGATACGCAGTATTTT.